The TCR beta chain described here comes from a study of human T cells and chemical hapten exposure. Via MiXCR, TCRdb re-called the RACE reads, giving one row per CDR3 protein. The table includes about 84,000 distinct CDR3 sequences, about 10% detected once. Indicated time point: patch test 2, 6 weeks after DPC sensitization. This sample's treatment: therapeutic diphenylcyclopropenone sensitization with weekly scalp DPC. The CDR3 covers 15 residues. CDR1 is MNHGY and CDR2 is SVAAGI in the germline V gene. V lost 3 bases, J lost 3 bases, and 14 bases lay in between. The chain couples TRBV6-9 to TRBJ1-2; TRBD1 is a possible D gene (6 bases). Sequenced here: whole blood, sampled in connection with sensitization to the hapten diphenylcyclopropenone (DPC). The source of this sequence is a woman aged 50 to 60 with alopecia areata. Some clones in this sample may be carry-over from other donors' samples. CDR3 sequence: CASSYPRDTDYGYTF. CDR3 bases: TGTGCCAGCAGTTACCCCCGGGACACGGACTATGGCTACACCTTC.